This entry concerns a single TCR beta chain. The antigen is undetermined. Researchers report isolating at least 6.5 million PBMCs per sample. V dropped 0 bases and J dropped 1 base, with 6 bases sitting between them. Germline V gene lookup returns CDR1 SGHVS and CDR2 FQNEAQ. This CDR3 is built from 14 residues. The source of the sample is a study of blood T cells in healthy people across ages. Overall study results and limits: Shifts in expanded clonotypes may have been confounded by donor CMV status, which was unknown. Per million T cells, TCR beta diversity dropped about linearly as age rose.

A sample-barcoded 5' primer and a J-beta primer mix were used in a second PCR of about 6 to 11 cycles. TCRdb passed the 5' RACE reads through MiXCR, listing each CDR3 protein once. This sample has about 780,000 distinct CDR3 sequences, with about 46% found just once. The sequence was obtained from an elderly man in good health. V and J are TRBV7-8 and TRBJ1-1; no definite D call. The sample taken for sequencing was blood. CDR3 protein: CASSLAIRNTEAFF. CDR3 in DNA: TGTGCCAGCAGCTTAGCGATCAGGAACACTGAAGCTTTCTTT.